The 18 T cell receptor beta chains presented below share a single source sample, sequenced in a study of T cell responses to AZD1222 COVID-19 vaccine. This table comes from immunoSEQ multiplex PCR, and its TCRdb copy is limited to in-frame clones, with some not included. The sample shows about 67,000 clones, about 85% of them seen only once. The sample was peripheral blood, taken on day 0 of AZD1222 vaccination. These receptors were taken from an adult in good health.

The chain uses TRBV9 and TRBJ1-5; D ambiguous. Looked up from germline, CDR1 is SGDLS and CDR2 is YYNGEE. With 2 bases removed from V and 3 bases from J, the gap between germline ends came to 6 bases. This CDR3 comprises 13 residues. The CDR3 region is CASSVSDNQPQHF. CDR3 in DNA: TGTGCCAGCAGCGTTTCGGACAATCAGCCCCAGCATTTT.

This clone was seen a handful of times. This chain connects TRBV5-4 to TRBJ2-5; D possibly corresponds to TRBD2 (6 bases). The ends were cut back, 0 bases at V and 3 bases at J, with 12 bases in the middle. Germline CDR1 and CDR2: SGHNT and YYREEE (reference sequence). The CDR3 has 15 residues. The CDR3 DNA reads TGTGCCAGCAGCTTGGGGGCGGGAACGAAAGAGACCCAGTACTTC. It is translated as CASSLGAGTKETQYF.

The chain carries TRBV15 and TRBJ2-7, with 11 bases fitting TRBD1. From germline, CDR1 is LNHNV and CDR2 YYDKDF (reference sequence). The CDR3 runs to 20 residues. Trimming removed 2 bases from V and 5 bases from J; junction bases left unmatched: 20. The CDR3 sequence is CATSRIPTGTGGAPGDEQYF. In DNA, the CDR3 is TGTGCCACCAGCAGAATCCCTACCGGGACAGGGGGTGCCCCAGGGGACGAGCAGTACTTC. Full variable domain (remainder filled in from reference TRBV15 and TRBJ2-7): DAMVIQNPRYQVTQFGKPVTLSCSQTLNHNVMYWYQQKSSQAPKLLFHYYDKDFNNEADTPDNFQSRRPNTSFCFLDIRSPGLGDTAMYLCATSRIPTGTGGAPGDEQYFGPGTRLTVT.

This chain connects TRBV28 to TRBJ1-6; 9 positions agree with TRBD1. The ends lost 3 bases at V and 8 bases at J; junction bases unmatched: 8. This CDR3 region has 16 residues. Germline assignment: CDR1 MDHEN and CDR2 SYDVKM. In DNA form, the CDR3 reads TGTGCCAGCAGTTTGGGTCCGGGACAGGGTTATTCACCCCTCCACTTT. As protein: CASSLGPGQGYSPLHF.

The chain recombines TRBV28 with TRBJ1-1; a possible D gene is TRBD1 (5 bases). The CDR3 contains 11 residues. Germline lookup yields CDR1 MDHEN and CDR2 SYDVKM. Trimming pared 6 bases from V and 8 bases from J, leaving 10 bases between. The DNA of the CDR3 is TGTGCCAGCAGCTTAAACAGGGAAGCTTTCTTT. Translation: CASSLNREAFF.

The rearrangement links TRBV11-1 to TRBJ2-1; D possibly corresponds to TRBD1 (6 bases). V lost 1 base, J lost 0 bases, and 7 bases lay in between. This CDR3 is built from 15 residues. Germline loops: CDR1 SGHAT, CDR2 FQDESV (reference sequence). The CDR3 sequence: CASSLGTASYNEQFF. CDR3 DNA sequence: TGTGCCAGCAGCTTAGGGACAGCCTCCTACAATGAGCAGTTCTTC. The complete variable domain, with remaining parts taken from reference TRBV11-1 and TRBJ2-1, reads EAEVAQSPRYKITEKSQAVAFWCDPISGHATLYWYRQILGQGPELLVQFQDESVVDDSQLPKDRFSAERLKGVDSTLKIQPAELGDSAMYLCASSLGTASYNEQFFGPGTRLTVL.

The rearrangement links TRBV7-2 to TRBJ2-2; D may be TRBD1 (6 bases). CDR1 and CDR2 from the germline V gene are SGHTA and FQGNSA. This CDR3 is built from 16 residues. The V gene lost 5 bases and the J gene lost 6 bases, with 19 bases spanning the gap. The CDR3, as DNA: TGTGCCAGCAGCCCACGACCGGGACATCGAGCCGGGGAGCTGTTTTTT. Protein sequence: CASSPRPGHRAGELFF.

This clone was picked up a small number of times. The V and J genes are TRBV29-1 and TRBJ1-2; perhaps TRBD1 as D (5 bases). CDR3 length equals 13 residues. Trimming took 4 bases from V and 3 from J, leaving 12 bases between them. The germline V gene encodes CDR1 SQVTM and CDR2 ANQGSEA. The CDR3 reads CSVGQPGDYGYTF. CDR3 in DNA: TGCAGCGTTGGGCAGCCGGGGGACTATGGCTACACCTTC.

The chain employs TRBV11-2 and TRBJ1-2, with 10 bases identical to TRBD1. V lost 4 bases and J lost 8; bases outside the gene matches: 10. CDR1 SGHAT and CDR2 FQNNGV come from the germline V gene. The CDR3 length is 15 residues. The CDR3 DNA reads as TGTGCCAGCAGCTCTAGATCGAAGGGACAGGGGGGCTACACCTTC. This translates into CASSSRSKGQGGYTF.

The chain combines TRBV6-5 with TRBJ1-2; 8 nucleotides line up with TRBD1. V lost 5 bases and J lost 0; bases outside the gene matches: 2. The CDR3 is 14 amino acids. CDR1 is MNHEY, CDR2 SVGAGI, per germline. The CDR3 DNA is TGTGCCAGCAGTCGACAGGGGTCTAACTATGGCTACACCTTC. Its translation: CASSRQGSNYGYTF.

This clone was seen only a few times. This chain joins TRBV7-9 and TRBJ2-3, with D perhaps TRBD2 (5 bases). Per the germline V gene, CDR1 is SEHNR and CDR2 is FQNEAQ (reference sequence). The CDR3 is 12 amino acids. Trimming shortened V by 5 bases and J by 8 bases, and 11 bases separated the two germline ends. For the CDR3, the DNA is TGTGCCAGCAGCGTCCTAGCAATTACGCAGTATTTT. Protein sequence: CASSVLAITQYF.

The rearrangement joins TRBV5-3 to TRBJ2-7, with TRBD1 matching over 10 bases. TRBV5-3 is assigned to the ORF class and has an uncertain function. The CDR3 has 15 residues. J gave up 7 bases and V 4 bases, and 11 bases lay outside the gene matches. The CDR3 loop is CARSPEGDRGGEQYF. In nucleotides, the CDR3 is TGTGCCAGAAGCCCCGAAGGGGACAGGGGAGGAGAGCAGTACTTC.

The CDR3 loop reads CASSLASGSGNTIYF. The CDR3 region has the DNA TGTGCCAGCAGCTTAGCGTCGGGTTCTGGAAACACCATATATTTT. V gene TRBV11-1 combines with J gene TRBJ1-3, with D uncertain. Deletions cut 0 bases from V and 1 base from J, with 7 bases between. CDR1 SGHAT and CDR2 FQDESV come from the germline V gene (reference sequence). The CDR3 is 15 residues long. The whole variable domain, remainder taken from reference TRBV11-1 and TRBJ1-3, is EAEVAQSPRYKITEKSQAVAFWCDPISGHATLYWYRQILGQGPELLVQFQDESVVDDSQLPKDRFSAERLKGVDSTLKIQPAELGDSAMYLCASSLASGSGNTIYFGEGSWLTVV.

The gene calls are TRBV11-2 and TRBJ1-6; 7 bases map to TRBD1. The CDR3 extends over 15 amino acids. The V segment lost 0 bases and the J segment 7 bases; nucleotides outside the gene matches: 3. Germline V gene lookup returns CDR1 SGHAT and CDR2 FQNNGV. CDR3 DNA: TGTGCCAGCAGCTTAGAGACAGGGATCAATTCACCCCTCCACTTT. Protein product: CASSLETGINSPLHF.

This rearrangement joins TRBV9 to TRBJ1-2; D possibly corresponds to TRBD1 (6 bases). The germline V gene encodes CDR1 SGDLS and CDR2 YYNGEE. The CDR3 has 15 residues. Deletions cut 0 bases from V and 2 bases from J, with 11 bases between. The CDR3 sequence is CASSVAQGLNYGYTF. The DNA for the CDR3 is TGTGCCAGCAGCGTAGCACAGGGCCTGAACTATGGCTACACCTTC.

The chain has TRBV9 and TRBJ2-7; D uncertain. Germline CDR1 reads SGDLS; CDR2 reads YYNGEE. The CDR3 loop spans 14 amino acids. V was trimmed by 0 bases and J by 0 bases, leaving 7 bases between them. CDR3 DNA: TGTGCCAGCAGCGTAGGAGATACCTCCTACGAGCAGTACTTC. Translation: CASSVGDTSYEQYF.

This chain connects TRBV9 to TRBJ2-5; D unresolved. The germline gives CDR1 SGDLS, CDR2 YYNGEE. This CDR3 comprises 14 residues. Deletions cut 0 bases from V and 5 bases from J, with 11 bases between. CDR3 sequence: CASSVASLAETQYF. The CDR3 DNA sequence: TGTGCCAGCAGCGTAGCCTCTCTCGCGGAGACCCAGTACTTC.

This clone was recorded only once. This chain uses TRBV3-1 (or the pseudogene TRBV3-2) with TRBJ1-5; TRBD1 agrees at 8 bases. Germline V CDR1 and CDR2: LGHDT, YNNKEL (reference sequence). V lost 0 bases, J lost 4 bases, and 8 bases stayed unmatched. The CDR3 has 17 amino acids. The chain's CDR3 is CASSQELEQGVNQPQHF. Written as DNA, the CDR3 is TGTGCCAGCAGCCAAGAGCTGGAACAGGGGGTAAATCAGCCCCAGCATTTT.